The source of this T cell receptor (beta chain) is a study of T cells in Graves' hyperthyroidism and ophthalmopathy. Study-level results: In the blood, most expanded thyroid clonotypes above 0.001 appeared as well.

The CDR3 extends over 12 amino acids. V lost 3 bases to trimming and J lost 7 bases, with 13 bases between them. Germline V gene sequence: CDR1 GTSNPN, CDR2 SVGIG (reference sequence). Researchers took RNA transcripts and amplified the TCR beta CDR3 regions from them. The TCR CDR3 first-round RT-PCR relied on the HTBI primer set. TCRdb passed the multiplex PCR reads through MiXCR, listing each CDR3 protein once. The sample contains 700,000 or so distinct CDR3 sequences, over 15% of which appear only once. An absence of ophthalmopathy progression within 18 months meant stable Graves' hyperthyroidism. This clonotype has a count of ten or more. Its antigen is unidentified.

The sample consisted of blood. The V and J genes are TRBV30 and TRBJ2-7; TRBD2 might be the D (5 bases). The TCR comes from a man aged 18-30 years with Graves' hyperthyroidism. The CDR3 DNA is TGTGCCTGGAGGCGGCGAGCGGAAGAGCAGTACTTC. Its protein product is CAWRRRAEEQYF. Based on the CDR3 plus reference TRBV30 and TRBJ2-7, the full variable domain is SQTIHQWPATLVQPVGSPLSLECTVEGTSNPNLYWYRQAAGRGLQLLFYSVGIGQISSEVPQNLSASRPQDRQFILSSKKLLLSDSGFYLCAWRRRAEEQYFGPGTRLTVT.